This TCR beta chain came from a study of shared clonotypes between healthy human individuals. Assay used: immunoSEQ multiplex PCR; TCRdb lists only in-frame clones, some missing. Of roughly 2.4 million clones listed, approximately 94% are singletons. Sequenced: naive CD4+ T cells sorted from blood. As to subset: CD45RA+ positively selected. This sequence was found in a man younger than 35 in good health.

In DNA form, the CDR3 reads TGTGCCAGCAGCCGGGTAGCGGGTAGCTACAATGAGCAGTTCTTC. This translates into CASSRVAGSYNEQFF. The rearrangement joins TRBV14 to TRBJ2-1; 7 nucleotides line up with TRBD2. V dropped 4 bases and J dropped 3; count of bases not matched to a gene: 6. Germline V gene lookup returns CDR1 SGHDN and CDR2 FVKESK. The CDR3 totals 15 residues.